This T cell receptor (beta chain) stems from a study of blood T cells in healthy people across ages. V was pared by 3 bases and J by 3 bases, with 12 bases between. Germline V gives CDR1 SGHRS, CDR2 YFSETQ. This CDR3 has 14 amino acids. The use of a sample-barcoded 5' primer and a J-beta primer mix characterized a second PCR of 7 to 11 cycles. TCRdb reanalysed the 5' RACE reads using MiXCR and keeps one entry per CDR3 protein. The sample has around 1,700,000 distinct CDR3 sequences; 28% are singletons. This sequence originates from a woman aged 30 to 39 in good health. The chain uses TRBV5-1 and TRBJ1-1; D remains unclear. The sequencing input was blood. The CDR3 nucleotides are TGCGCCAGCAGCTCGGAGGTGGGCCACACTGAAGCTTTCTTT. It is translated as CASSSEVGHTEAFF. Complete variable domain (other parts from reference TRBV5-1 and TRBJ1-1): KAGVTQTPRYLIKTRGQQVTLSCSPISGHRSVSWYQQTPGQGLQFLFEYFSETQRNKGNFPGRFSGRQFSNSRSEMNVSTLELGDSALYLCASSSEVGHTEAFFGQGTRLTVV.